The clone carrying this T cell receptor beta chain was seen at least ten times. What it binds is not known. The data derive from a study of T cells in Graves' hyperthyroidism and ophthalmopathy. Study background: Blood was drawn when the patient was first diagnosed and still untreated. Study-level points and caveats: Most expanded thyroid clonotypes above 0.001 also appeared in blood.

The investigators amplified TCR beta CDR3 regions from RNA transcripts. First-round RT-PCR of the TCR CDR3 relied on the HTBI primer set. One entry per CDR3 protein, called by TCRdb with MiXCR from the multiplex PCR reads. The sample lists approximately 330,000 distinct CDR3 sequences, roughly an eighth occurring once. Deletions cut 1 base from V and 3 bases from J, with 9 bases between. The CDR3 contains 15 residues. Per the germline V gene, CDR1 is KGHDR and CDR2 is SFDVKD. The sequenced material came from blood. The TCR was taken from a woman aged 40 to 50 with Graves' ophthalmopathy. V gene TRBV24-1 combines with J gene TRBJ2-1, with D possibly being TRBD2 (6 bases). The chain's CDR3 is CATSDFRGNYNEQFF. CDR3 bases: TGTGCCACCAGTGATTTTCGCGGGAACTACAATGAGCAGTTCTTC.